This T cell receptor (beta chain) appears in the sequencing data of a study of blood T cell repertoires in COVID-19. Across the whole study: The cDNA or gDNA used as material had been derived from T cells, B-cell-depleted T cells, or PBMCs.

Per the original methods: It was from reference gene primer amplification that nucleated cell counts were estimated. This table comes from immunoSEQ multiplex PCR, and its TCRdb copy is limited to in-frame clones, with some not included. V and J calls and clone size are as listed in that table; D and trimming were resolved from the DNA. The data contain 110,000 to 150,000 clones, around 82% of them singletons. V dropped 3 bases and J dropped 0 bases, with 9 bases sitting between them. CDR1 SEHNR and CDR2 FQNEAQ come from the germline V gene (reference sequence). The CDR3 spans 15 residues. Sequenced material: peripheral blood. This chain connects TRBV7-9 to TRBJ1-3; D is uncertain. This clonotype originated in a woman aged 45-65 years with acute or convalescent COVID-19. Written as DNA, the CDR3 is TGTGCCAGCAGCTTCTGGAGCAGCTCTGGAAACACCATATATTTT. Its translation is CASSFWSSSGNTIYF.